The subject of this entry is one T cell receptor beta chain. As yet, its antigen is unknown. Some clones are missing from TCRdb's copy, which holds only in-frame ones; the method was immunoSEQ multiplex PCR. Of millions of clones listed, approximately 95% are singletons. This record belongs to a study of shared clonotypes between healthy human individuals. The overall study: Per donor, CD8 memory used one plate, CD8 naive used two, CD4 memory used three and CD4 naive used three.

The CDR3 covers 14 residues. Germline CDR1 SGDLS, CDR2 YYNGEE. V shed 4 bases, J shed 5 bases, and the junction held 8 bases outside the gene matches. The investigators split CD4+ cells into a CD45RA+ naive subset and a CD45RA-negative memory subset. The study, taken as a whole, reports: Collection of samples was limited to blood; tissue repertoires likely differ.

Material for sequencing was naive CD4+ T cells from PBMCs. As for subset: CD45RA+ positively selected. The chain joins TRBV9 to TRBJ1-1; 7 nucleotides match TRBD1. The origin of this receptor is a man aged 18 to 29 in good health. Some clones in this sample may be carry-over from other donors' samples. CDR3 sequence reads: CASSSTGVKTEAFF. CDR3 DNA: TGTGCCAGCAGCTCCACAGGGGTTAAGACTGAAGCTTTCTTT.